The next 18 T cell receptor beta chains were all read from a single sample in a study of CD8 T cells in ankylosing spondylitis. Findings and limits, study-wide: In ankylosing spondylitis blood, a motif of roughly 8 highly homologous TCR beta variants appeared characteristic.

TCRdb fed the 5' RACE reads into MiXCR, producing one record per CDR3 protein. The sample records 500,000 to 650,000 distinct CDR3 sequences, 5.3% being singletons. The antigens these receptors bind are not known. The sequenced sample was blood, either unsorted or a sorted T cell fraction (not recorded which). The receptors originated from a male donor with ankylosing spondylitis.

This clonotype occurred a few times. CDR3 amino acids: CASSEQGGPYEQYF. DNA of the CDR3: TGTGCCAGCAGTGAACAGGGAGGGCCCTACGAGCAGTACTTC. This sequence joins TRBV25-1 and TRBJ2-7; 7 bases align to TRBD2. The CDR3 sequence is 14 residues long. Germline assignment: CDR1 MGHDK and CDR2 SYGVNS. V dropped 2 bases and J dropped 2; count of bases not matched to a gene: 3.

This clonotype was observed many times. The CDR3 DNA follows: TGCAGTGCTAGACTGGACAGGCTGTATGGCTACACCTTC. Translating gives CSARLDRLYGYTF. The genes are TRBV20-1 and TRBJ1-2, with 7 nucleotides matching TRBD1. Unmatched junction bases numbered 5, after V lost 2 bases and J lost 5 bases. CDR3 size: 13 residues. The germline gives CDR1 DFQATT, CDR2 SNEGSKA (reference sequence).

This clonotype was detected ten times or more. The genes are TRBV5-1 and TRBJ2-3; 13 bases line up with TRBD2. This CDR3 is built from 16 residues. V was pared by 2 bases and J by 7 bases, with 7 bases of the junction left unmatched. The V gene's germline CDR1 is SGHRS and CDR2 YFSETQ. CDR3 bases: TGCGCCAGCAGCTTTGTACTAGCGGGAGGGCCGAATACGCAGTATTTT. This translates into CASSFVLAGGPNTQYF.

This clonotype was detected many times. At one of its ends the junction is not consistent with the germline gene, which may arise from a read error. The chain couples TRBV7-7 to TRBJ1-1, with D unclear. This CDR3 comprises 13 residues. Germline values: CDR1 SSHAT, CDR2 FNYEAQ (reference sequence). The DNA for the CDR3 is TGTGCTAGCAGCCAGATAGTGGAGTCTGAAGCTTTCTTT. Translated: CASSQIVESEAFF.

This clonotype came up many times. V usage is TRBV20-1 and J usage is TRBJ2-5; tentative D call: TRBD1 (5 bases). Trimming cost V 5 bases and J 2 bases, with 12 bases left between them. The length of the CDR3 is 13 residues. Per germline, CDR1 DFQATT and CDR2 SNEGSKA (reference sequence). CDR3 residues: CSAGKGQQETQYF. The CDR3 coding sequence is TGCAGTGCTGGGAAGGGGCAGCAAGAGACCCAGTACTTC.

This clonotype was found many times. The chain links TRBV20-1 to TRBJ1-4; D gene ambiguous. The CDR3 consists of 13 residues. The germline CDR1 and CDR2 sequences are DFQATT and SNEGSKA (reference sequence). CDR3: CSLFRGSREKLFF. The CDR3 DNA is TGCAGCCTTTTTCGTGGCAGTAGGGAAAAACTGTTTTTT.

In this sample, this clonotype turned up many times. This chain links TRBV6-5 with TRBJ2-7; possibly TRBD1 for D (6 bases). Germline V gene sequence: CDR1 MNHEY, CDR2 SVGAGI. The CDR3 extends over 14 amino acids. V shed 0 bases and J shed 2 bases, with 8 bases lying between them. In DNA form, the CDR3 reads TGTGCCAGCAGTTACTCCGGGGACACCTACGAGCAGTACTTC. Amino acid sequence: CASSYSGDTYEQYF.

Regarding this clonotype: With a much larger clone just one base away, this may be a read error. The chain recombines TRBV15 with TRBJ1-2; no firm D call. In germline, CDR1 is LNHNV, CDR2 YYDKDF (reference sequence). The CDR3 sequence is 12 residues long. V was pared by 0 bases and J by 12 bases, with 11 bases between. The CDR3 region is CATSRDWGGHTF. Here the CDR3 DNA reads TGTGCCACCAGCAGAGATTGGGGAGGCCACACCTTC.

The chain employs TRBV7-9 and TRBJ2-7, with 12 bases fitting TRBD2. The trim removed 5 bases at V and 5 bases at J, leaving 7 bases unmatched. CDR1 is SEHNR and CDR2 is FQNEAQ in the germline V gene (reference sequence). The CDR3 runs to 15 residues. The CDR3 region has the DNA TGTGCCAGCAGCGCCTGGACTAGCGGGACCAACGAGCAGTACTTC. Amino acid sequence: CASSAWTSGTNEQYF.

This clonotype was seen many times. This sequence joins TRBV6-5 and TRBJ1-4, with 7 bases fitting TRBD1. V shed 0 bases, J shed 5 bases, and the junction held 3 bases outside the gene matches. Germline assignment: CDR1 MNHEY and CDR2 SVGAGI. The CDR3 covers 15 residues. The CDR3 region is CASSYSSGGNEKLFF. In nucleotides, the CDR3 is TGTGCCAGCAGTTACTCCTCAGGGGGGAATGAAAAACTGTTTTTT.

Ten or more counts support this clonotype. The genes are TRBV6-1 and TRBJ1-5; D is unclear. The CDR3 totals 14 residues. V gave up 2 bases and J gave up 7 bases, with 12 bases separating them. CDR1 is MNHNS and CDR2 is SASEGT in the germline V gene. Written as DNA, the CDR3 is TGTGCCAGCAGTGAACCGGGTGGCTGGCAGCCCCAGCATTTT. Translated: CASSEPGGWQPQHF.

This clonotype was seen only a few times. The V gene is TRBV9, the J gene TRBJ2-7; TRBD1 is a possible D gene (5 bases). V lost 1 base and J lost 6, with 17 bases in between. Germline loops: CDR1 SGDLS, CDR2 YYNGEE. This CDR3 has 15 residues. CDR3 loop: CASSVMDRGISEQYF. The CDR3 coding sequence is TGTGCCAGCAGCGTAATGGATAGGGGAATTAGCGAGCAGTACTTC.

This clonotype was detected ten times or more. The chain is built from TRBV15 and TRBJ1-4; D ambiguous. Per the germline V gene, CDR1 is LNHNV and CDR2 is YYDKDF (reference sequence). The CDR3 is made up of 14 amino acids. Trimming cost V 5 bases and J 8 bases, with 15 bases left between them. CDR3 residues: CATSAGRVREKLFF. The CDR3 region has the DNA TGTGCCACCAGCGCCGGTCGGGTTAGGGAAAAACTGTTTTTT.

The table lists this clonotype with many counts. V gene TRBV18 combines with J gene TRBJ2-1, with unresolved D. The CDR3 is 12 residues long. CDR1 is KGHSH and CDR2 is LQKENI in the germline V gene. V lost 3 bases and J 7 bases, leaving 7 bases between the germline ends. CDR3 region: CASSPSGNEQFF. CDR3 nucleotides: TGTGCCAGCTCACCCTCCGGGAATGAGCAGTTCTTC.

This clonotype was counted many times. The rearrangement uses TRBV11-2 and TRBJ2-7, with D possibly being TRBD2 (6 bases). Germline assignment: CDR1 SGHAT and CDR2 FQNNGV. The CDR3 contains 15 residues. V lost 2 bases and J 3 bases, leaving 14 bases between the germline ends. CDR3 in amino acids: CASSLTRAGHYEQYF. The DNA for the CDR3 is TGTGCCAGCAGCTTAACTCGGGCGGGGCACTACGAGCAGTACTTC. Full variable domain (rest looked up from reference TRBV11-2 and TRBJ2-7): EAGVAQSPRYKIIEKRQSVAFWCNPISGHATLYWYQQILGQGPKLLIQFQNNGVVDDSQLPKDRFSAERLKGVDSTLKIQPAKLEDSAVYLCASSLTRAGHYEQYFGPGTRLTVT.

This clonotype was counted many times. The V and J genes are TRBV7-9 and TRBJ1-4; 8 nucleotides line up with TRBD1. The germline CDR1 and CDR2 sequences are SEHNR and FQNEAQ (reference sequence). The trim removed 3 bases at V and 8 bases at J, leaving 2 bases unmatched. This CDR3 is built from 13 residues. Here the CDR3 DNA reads TGTGCCAGCAGCTTCGGACAGGGAGAAAAACTGTTTTTT. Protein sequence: CASSFGQGEKLFF.

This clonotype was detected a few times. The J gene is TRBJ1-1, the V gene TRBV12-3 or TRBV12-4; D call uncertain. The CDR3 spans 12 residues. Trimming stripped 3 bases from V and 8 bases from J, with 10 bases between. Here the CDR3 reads CASSLFSQEAFF. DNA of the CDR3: TGTGCCAGCAGTTTGTTTTCCCAGGAAGCTTTCTTT.

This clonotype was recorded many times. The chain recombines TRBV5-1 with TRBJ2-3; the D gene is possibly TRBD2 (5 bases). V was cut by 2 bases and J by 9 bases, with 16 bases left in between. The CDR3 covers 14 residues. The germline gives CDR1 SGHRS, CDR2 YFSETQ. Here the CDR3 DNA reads TGCGCCAGCAGCTTCGCTCTAGCCGATCGAACGCAGTATTTT. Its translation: CASSFALADRTQYF.